Included here is one T cell receptor (beta chain) sequence, with context. Under the authors' procedure: Nucleated cell number was recorded as an estimate derived from reference gene primer amplification. The data were produced by immunoSEQ multiplex PCR, yet TCRdb's version contains in-frame clones alone and is incomplete. V, J and clone size were drawn from that table, and D and trimming were deduced from the DNA. This table holds tens of thousands of clones, roughly 89% found once. The data are from a study of blood T cell repertoires in COVID-19. Study as a whole: The samples span acute and convalescent COVID-19 from the United States, Italy and Spain. PBMCs, B-cell-depleted T cells, or T cells provided the cDNA or gDNA that made up the material.

CDR3 size: 15 residues. Trimming removed 2 bases at V and 4 bases at J, with 15 bases between. CDR1 and CDR2 from the germline V gene are SGHNT and YENEEA. The sequencing sample was made of peripheral blood. The chain uses TRBV11-3 and TRBJ2-7; the D gene is possibly TRBD2 (5 bases). The TCR comes from a man over 45 with active or convalescent COVID-19. As DNA, the CDR3 is TGTGCCAGCAGCTTATTCGGGGTGTCAACTTACGAGCAGTACTTC. It is translated as CASSLFGVSTYEQYF.